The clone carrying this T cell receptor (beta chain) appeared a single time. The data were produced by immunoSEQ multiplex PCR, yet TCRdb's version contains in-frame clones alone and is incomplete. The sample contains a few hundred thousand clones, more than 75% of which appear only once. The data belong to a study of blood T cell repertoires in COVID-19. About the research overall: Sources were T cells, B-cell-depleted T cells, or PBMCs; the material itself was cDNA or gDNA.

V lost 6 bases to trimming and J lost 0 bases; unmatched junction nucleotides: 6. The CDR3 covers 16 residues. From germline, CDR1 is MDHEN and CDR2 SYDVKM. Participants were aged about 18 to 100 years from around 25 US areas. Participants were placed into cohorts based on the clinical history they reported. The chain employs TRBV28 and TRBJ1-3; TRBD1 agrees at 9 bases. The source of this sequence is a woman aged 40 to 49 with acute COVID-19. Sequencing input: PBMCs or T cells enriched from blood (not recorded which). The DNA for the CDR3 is TGTGCCAGCAGGCCGACAGGGGGAGTCTCTGGAAACACCATATATTTT. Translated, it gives CASRPTGGVSGNTIYF.